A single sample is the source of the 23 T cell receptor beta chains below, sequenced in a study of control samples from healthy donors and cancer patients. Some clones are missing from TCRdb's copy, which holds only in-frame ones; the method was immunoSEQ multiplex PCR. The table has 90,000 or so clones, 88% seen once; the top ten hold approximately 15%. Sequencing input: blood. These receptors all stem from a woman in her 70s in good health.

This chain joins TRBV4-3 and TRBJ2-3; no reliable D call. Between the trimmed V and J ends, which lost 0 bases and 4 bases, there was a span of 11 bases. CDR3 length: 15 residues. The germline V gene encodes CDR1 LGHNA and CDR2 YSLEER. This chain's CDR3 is CASSQDWRRADTQYF. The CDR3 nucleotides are TGCGCCAGCAGCCAAGACTGGCGAAGGGCAGATACGCAGTATTTT.

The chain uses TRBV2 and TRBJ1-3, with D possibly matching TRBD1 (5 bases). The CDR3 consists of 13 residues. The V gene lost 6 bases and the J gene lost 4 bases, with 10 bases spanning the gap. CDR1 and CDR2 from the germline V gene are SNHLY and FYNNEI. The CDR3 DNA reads TGTGCCAGCAGCCGGGGGTCAGGAAACACCATATATTTT. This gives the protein CASSRGSGNTIYF.

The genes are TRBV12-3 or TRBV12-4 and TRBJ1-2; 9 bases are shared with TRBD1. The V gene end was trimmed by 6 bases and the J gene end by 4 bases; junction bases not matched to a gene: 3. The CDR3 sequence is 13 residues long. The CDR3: CASSGQGFYGYTF. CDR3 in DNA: TGTGCCAGCAGCGGACAGGGGTTCTATGGCTACACCTTC.

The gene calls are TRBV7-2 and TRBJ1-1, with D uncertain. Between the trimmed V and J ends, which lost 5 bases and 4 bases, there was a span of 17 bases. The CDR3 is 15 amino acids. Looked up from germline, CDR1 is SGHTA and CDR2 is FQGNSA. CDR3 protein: CASSPNKAGFTEAFF. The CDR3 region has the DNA TGTGCCAGCAGCCCAAACAAGGCTGGCTTCACTGAAGCTTTCTTT.

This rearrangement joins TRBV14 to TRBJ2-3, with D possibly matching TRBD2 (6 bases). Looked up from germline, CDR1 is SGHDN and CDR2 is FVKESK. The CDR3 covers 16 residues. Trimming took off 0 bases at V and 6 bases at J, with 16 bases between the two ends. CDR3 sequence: CASSQEGAGRWDTQYF. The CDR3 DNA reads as TGTGCCAGCAGCCAAGAAGGGGCTGGGAGGTGGGATACGCAGTATTTT.

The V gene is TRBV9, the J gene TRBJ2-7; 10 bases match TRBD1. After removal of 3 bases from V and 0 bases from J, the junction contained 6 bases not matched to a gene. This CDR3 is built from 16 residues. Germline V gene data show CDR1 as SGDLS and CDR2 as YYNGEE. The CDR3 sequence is CASSAGQGLLSYEQYF. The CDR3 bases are TGTGCCAGCAGCGCGGGACAGGGGCTTCTCTCCTACGAGCAGTACTTC.

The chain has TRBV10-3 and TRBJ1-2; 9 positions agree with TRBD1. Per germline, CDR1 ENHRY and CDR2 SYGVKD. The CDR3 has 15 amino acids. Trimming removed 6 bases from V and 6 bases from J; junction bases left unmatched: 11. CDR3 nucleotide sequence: TGTGCCATCAGGGACAGGGGAAGGGATATAGATGGCTACACCTTC. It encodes CAIRDRGRDIDGYTF.

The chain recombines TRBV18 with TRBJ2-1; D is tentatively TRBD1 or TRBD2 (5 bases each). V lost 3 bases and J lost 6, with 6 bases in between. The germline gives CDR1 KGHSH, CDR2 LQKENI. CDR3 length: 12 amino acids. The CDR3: CASSPGANEQFF. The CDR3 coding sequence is TGTGCCAGCTCACCCGGGGCCAATGAGCAGTTCTTC.

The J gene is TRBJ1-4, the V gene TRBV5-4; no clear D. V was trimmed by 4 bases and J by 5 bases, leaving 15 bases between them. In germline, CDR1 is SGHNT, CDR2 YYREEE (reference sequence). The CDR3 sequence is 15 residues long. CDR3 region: CASSPTAGGNEKLFF. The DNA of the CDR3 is TGTGCCAGCAGCCCCACCGCGGGTGGGAATGAAAAACTGTTTTTT.

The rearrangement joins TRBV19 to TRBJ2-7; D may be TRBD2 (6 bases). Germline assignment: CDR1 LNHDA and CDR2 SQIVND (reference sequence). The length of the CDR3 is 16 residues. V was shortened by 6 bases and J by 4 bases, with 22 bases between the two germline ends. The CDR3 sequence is CASSPSPAGTMYEQYF. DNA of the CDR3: TGTGCCAGTAGCCCTAGCCCGGCGGGGACGATGTACGAGCAGTACTTC.

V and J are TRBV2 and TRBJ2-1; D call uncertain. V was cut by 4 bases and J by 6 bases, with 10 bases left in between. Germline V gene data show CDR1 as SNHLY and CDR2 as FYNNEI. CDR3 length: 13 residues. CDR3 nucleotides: TGTGCCAGCAGTGTGGCCCTCCGCAATGAGCAGTTCTTC. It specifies CASSVALRNEQFF.

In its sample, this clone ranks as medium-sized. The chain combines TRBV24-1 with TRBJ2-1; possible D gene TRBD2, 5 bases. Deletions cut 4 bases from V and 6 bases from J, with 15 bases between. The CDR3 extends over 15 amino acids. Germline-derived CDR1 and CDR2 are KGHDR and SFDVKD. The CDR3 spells CATSDPGPRGNEQFF. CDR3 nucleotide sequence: TGTGCCACCAGTGACCCCGGCCCCCGGGGCAATGAGCAGTTCTTC.

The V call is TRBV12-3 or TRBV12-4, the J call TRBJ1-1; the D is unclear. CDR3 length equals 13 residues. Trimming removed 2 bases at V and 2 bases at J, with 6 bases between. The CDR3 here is CASSLRINTEAFF. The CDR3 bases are TGTGCCAGCAGTTTACGGATTAACACTGAAGCTTTCTTT.

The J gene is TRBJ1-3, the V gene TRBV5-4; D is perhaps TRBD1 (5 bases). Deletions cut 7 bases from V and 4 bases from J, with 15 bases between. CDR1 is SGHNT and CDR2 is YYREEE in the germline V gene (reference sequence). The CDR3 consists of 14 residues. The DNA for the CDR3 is TGTGCCAGCGCCCCCCCGGGGGGGGGAAACACCATATATTTT. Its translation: CASAPPGGGNTIYF.

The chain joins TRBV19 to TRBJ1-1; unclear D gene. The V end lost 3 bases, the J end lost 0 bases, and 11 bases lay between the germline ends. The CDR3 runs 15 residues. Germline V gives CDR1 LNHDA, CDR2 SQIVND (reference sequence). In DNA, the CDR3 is TGTGCCAGTAGTATGAACGAAGGCATGAACACTGAAGCTTTCTTT. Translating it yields CASSMNEGMNTEAFF.

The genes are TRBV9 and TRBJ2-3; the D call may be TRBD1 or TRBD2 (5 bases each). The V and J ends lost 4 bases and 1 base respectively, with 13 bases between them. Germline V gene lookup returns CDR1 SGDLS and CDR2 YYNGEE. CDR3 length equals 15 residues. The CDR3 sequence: CASSMGPGGTDTQYF. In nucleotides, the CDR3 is TGTGCCAGCAGCATGGGGCCCGGGGGCACAGATACGCAGTATTTT.

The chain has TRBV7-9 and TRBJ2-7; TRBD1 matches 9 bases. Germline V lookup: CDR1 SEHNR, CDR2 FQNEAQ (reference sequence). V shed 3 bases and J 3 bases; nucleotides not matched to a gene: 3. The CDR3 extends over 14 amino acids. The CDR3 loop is CASSLPGQGYEQYF. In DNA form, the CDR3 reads TGTGCCAGCAGCTTGCCGGGACAGGGCTACGAGCAGTACTTC.

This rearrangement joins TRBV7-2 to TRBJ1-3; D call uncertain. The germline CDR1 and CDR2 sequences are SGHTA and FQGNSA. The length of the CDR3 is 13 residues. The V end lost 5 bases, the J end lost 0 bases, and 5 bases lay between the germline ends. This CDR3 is CASSLNSGNTIYF. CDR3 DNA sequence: TGTGCCAGCAGCCTAAACTCTGGAAACACCATATATTTT. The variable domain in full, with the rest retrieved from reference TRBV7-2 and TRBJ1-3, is GAGVSQSPSNKVTEKGKDVELRCDPISGHTALYWYRQSLGQGLEFLIYFQGNSAPDKSGLPSDRFSAERTGGSVSTLTIQRTQQEDSAVYLCASSLNSGNTIYFGEGSWLTVV.

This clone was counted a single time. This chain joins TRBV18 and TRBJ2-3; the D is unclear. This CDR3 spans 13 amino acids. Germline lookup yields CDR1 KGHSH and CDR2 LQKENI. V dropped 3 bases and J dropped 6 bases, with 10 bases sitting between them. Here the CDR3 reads CASSPPTGDTQYF. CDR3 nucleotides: TGTGCCAGCTCACCCCCCACTGGGGATACGCAGTATTTT.

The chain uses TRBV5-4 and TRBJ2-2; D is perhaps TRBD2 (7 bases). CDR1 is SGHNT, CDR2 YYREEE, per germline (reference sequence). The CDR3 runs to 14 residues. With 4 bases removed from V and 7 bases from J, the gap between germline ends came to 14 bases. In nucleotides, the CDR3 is TGTGCCAGCAGCGGCGGGGGCCGACTCGGGGAGCTGTTTTTT. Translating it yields CASSGGGRLGELFF.

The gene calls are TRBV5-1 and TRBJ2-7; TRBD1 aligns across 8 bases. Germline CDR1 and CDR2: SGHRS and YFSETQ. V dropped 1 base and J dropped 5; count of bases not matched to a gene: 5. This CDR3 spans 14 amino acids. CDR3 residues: CASSLRTGNDEQYF. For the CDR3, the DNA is TGCGCCAGCAGCTTGAGGACAGGGAACGACGAGCAGTACTTC.

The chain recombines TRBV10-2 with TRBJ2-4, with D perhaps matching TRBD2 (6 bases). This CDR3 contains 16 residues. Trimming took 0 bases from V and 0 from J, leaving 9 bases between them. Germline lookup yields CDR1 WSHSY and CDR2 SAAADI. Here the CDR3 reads CASSESGGSAKNIQYF. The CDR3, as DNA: TGCGCCAGCAGTGAGTCGGGGGGTTCAGCCAAAAACATTCAGTACTTC.

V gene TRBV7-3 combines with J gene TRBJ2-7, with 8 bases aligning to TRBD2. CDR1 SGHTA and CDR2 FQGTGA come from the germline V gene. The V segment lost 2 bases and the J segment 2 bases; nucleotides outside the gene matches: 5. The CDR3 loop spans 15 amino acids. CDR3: CASSLDGTSAYEQYF. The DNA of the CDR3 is TGTGCCAGCAGCTTAGATGGGACTAGTGCCTACGAGCAGTACTTC.